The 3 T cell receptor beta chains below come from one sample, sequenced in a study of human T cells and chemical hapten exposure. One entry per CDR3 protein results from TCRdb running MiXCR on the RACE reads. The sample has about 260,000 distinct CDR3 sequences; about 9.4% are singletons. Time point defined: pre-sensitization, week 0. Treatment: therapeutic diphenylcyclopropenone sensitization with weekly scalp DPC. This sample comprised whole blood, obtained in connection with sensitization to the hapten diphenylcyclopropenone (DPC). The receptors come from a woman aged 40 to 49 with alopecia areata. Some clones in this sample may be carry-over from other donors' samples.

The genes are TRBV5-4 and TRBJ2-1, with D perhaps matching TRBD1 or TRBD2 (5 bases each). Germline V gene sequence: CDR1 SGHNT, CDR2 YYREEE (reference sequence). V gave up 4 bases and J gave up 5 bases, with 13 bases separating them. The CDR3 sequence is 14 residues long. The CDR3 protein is CASSASGTDNEQFF. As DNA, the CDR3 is TGTGCCAGCAGCGCGTCCGGGACGGACAATGAGCAGTTCTTC.

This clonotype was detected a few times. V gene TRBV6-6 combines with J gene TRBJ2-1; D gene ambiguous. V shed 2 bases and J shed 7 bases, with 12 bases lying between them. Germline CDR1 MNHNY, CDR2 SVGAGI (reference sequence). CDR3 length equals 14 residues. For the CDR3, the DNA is TGTGCCAGCAGTTACGAGGCTAGTACAAATGAGCAGTTCTTC. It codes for CASSYEASTNEQFF.

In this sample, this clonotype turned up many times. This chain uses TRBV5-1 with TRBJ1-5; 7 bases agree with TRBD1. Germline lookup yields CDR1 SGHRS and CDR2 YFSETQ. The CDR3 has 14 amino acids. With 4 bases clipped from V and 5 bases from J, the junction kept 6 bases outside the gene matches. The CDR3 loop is CASSPGTEHQPQHF. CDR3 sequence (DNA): TGCGCCAGCAGCCCTGGGACAGAACATCAGCCCCAGCATTTT.